This record concerns one T cell receptor (beta chain) sequence. The sample is drawn from a study of blood T cell repertoires in COVID-19. From germline, CDR1 is MGHDK and CDR2 SYGVNS. There are 18 residues in the CDR3. Trimming cost V 0 bases and J 0 bases, with 15 bases left between them. Authors' data handling: Counts of nucleated cells, estimated from reference gene primer amplification, were obtained. The table came from immunoSEQ multiplex PCR; TCRdb's copy has only in-frame clones and leaves some out. The V and J calls and clone size come from that table; D and trimming were worked out from the DNA. Here the sample spans about 26,000 clones, approximately 80% being singletons.

This TCR was recovered from an elderly man with active or convalescent COVID-19. This sequence joins TRBV25-1 and TRBJ1-3; perhaps TRBD1 as D (5 bases). The sequencing input was peripheral blood. In DNA form, the CDR3 reads TGTGCCAGCAGTGAATATTTAGGGGCCCCTCTCTCTGGAAACACCATATATTTT. Translating gives CASSEYLGAPLSGNTIYF.